The entry below gives a single T cell receptor (beta chain) sequence along with its context. Its target is unknown. Only in-frame clones appear in the TCRdb table, and some are missing; sequencing was by immunoSEQ multiplex PCR. The data contain about 30,000 clones, just over 90% of them singletons. Blood got drawn at baseline, again on cycle 4 day 1, and then on cycle 7 day 1. This entry comes from a study of OX40 agonist ivuxolimab in advanced cancers. Study-wide points: Also present in some nonresponders was a low level of normalized T-cell clonal expansion. Among the lowest peripheral clonal expansion occurred in 0.1-3.0 mg/kg partial responders.

This TCR was sampled from an adult with an advanced solid tumor such as melanoma, head and neck, liver or kidney cancer. The sample was CD4+ or CD8+ T cells sorted from blood, taken in a trial of the OX40 agonist ivuxolimab.

In DNA, the CDR3 is TGTGCCAGTAGTCTTAGCGGGAGTAACAATGAGCAGTTCTTC. It translates to CASSLSGSNNEQFF. The V gene is TRBV19, the J gene TRBJ2-1; 9 positions agree with TRBD2. The germline CDR1 and CDR2 sequences are LNHDA and SQIVND (reference sequence). CDR3 length: 14 residues. Trimming removed 5 bases from V and 5 bases from J; junction bases left unmatched: 4.